This T cell receptor beta chain is drawn from a study of blood T cell repertoires in COVID-19. Looked up from germline, CDR1 is MNHEY and CDR2 is SMNVEV (reference sequence). CDR3 length: 14 amino acids. The V gene lost 7 bases and the J gene lost 7 bases, with 19 bases spanning the gap. Clones were sequenced by immunoSEQ multiplex PCR, and TCRdb holds only the in-frame ones, with some missing. Among almost 300,000 clones listed, under 90% were seen once. The sequence derives from a woman between 25 and 40 years old with COVID-19, enrolled during active disease. The chain joins TRBV27 to TRBJ1-1; tentative D call: TRBD1 (5 bases). Sequencing was done on a sample of peripheral blood. This CDR3 reads CASTLIGGQGEAFF. In nucleotides, the CDR3 is TGTGCCAGCACCCTTATTGGAGGGCAGGGTGAAGCTTTCTTT.